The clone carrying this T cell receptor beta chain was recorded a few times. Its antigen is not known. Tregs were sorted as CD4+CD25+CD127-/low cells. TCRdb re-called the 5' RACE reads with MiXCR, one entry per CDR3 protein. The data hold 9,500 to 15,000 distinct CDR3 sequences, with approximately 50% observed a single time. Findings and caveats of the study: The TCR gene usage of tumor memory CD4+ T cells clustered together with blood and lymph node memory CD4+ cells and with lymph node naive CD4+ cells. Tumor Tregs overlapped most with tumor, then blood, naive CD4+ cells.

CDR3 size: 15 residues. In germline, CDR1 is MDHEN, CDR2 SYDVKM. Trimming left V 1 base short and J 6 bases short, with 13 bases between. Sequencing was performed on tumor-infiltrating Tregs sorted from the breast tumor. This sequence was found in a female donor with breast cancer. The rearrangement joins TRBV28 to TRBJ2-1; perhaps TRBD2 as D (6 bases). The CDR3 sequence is CASSLSPAGSNEQFF. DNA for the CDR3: TGTGCCAGCAGTTTATCCCCGGCGGGGAGCAATGAGCAGTTCTTC.